This T cell receptor (beta chain) stems from a study of blood T cell repertoires in COVID-19. CDR1 and CDR2 from the germline V gene are SGHNT and YENEEA. The J segment lost 3 bases and the V segment lost 5 bases, leaving 2 bases of the junction unmatched. CDR3 length: 13 residues. Data came from immunoSEQ multiplex PCR; TCRdb stores just in-frame clones and leaves some out. This sample carries fewer than 110,000 clones, 85% of them seen once, and the ten largest clones take more than 1.5%. This clone was detected once. The sequence was collected from a woman between 70 and 85 years old with active or convalescent COVID-19. The chain employs TRBV11-3 and TRBJ2-7; 9 bases fit TRBD1. The sample consisted of peripheral blood. The CDR3: CASSRGQGYEQYF. Written as DNA, the CDR3 is TGTGCCAGCAGCCGGGGACAGGGCTACGAGCAGTACTTC.